Below, one T cell receptor beta chain is given with its context. The antigen is not known. The genes are named according to mouse. The CDR3 extends 1 residue past the end of the read, so its final part is completed from the germline J gene. Measured with immunoSEQ multiplex PCR; TCRdb has only the in-frame clones, and not every one. The data contain more than 20,000 clones, 55% to 75% of them singletons. These data are taken from a study of tissue T cells after allogeneic stem cell transplantation. Study observations and caveats: Within patients, tissue anatomy strongly shaped TCR repertoire composition. This small cohort was clinically heterogeneous, and sampling depth was a limitation.

The germline gives CDR1 NNHDY, CDR2 SYVADS. With V trimmed by 3 bases and J by 4 bases, 7 bases remained unmatched. The CDR3 is 14 residues long. V gene TRBV13-3 combines with J gene TRBJ2-7; 7 bases map to TRBD1. The sequenced material came from spleen. This receptor was identified in a female BALB/c mouse in good health. MHC haplotype of the mouse line: H2-d. The sequenced CDR3 bases are TGTGCCAGCAGTGTAATTCCGGGACAGTATGAACAGTAC. Translated, it gives CASSVIPGQYEQY. In full, the CDR3 is CASSVIPGQYEQYF.